A selection of T cell receptor beta chains follows, all from one sample in a study of T cell responses to AZD1222 COVID-19 vaccine. Assay: immunoSEQ multiplex PCR; the TCRdb copy retains only in-frame clones and omits some. The repertoire includes 90,000 to 95,000 clones, roughly 91% of them detected once, and 20% to 25% sits in the top ten. Sequences were derived from peripheral blood, sampled on day 0 of AZD1222 vaccination. The receptor source for this set is an adult in good health. CDR3s include the opening cysteine and the closing phenylalanine or tryptophan. D genes are given only for firm matches. Where a row states a size, it is once, few, many or the class of an expanded clone; other rows omit it.

length: 15
D: TRBD1
size: NA
V: TRBV28
J: TRBJ1-1
CDR3: CASSLTGQGDTEAFF
DNA: TGTGCCAGCAGTTTAACGGGACAGGGGGACACTGAAGCTTTCTTT

length: 14
D: TRBD1
size: NA
V: TRBV5-1
J: TRBJ2-7
CDR3: CASSPGTGNYEQYF
DNA: TGCGCCAGCAGCCCCGGGACAGGGAACTACGAGCAGTACTTC

length: 16
D: TRBD2
size: NA
V: TRBV9
J: TRBJ2-3
CDR3: CASSVDTSGGLDTQYF
DNA: TGTGCCAGCAGCGTAGATACTAGCGGGGGGCTGGATACGCAGTATTTT

length: 15
D: NA
size: NA
V: TRBV18
J: TRBJ1-3
CDR3: CASSPASLSGNTIYF
DNA: TGTGCCAGCTCACCCGCCAGTCTCTCTGGAAACACCATATATTTT

length: 14
D: TRBD2
size: once
V: TRBV28
J: TRBJ2-3
CDR3: CASDVAGRTDTQYF
DNA: TGTGCCAGCGACGTAGCGGGGCGCACAGATACGCAGTATTTT

length: 14
D: NA
size: NA
V: TRBV19
J: TRBJ1-2
CDR3: CASSIAGNNYGYTF
DNA: TGTGCCAGTAGTATAGCCGGGAACAACTATGGCTACACCTTC

length: 15
D: NA
size: NA
V: TRBV27
J: TRBJ2-7
CDR3: CASSLWGAGPYEQYF
DNA: TGTGCCAGCAGTTTATGGGGGGCGGGCCCCTACGAGCAGTACTTC

length: 12
D: NA
size: once
V: TRBV2
J: TRBJ2-1
CDR3: CASSEDTGEQFF
DNA: TGTGCCAGCAGTGAAGACACCGGGGAGCAGTTCTTC

length: 16
D: NA
size: NA
V: TRBV28
J: TRBJ1-6
CDR3: CASSFGGSSYNSPLHF
DNA: TGTGCCAGCAGTTTCGGTGGGAGCTCCTATAATTCACCCCTCCACTTT

length: 15
D: NA
size: once
V: TRBV7-3
J: TRBJ2-5
CDR3: CASRTGTRIGETQYF
DNA: TGTGCCAGCAGAACCGGGACACGCATCGGGGAGACCCAGTACTTC